These T cell receptor beta chains were read from a single sample in a study of CD8 T cells in ankylosing spondylitis. TCRdb recomputed calls from the 5' RACE reads with MiXCR, one row per CDR3 protein. The sample has more than 250,000 distinct CDR3 sequences, approximately 10% seen once. Input material: blood, either unsorted or a sorted T cell fraction (not recorded which). The receptors originated from a female donor with ankylosing spondylitis or in good health (not recorded which). Each CDR3 is given with its conserved first and last residue. A D gene is named only where the DNA matches it firmly. Only some rows state a clone size, as once, few, many or a class for expanded clones.

V: TRBV6-1; size: NA; D: TRBD1; J: TRBJ1-1; DNA: TGTGCCAGCTGCCAACCCCCCGGGACAGGGGACACTGAAGCTTTCTTT; CDR3: CASCQPPGTGDTEAFF
V: TRBV20-1; size: many; D: NA; J: TRBJ2-3; DNA: TGCAGTGCTAGGTCCTTGGCAGATACGCAGTATTTT; CDR3: CSARSLADTQYF
V: TRBV5-1; size: NA; D: NA; J: TRBJ2-6; DNA: TGCGCCAGCAGCTTGCAGGCTGGGGCCAACGTCCTGACTTTC; CDR3: CASSLQAGANVLTF
V: TRBV12-3/TRBV12-4; size: many; D: TRBD2; J: TRBJ2-1; DNA: TGTGCCAGCAGTTCCCGCGGGAGGCCCTCCTACAATGAGCAGTTCTTC; CDR3: CASSSRGRPSYNEQFF
V: TRBV11-2; size: many; D: NA; J: TRBJ1-2; DNA: TGTGCCAGCAGCTTAGACATGGGGCCTAACTATGGCTACACCTTC; CDR3: CASSLDMGPNYGYTF
V: TRBV7-9; size: many; D: TRBD1; J: TRBJ2-6; DNA: TGTGCCAGCAGTTACGCGGTGGGACAGGGGGCTGCCAACGTCCTGACTTTC; CDR3: CASSYAVGQGAANVLTF
V: TRBV5-1; size: NA; D: NA; J: TRBJ2-7; DNA: TGCGCCAGCAGCTGGGAACCAACCGGGTACGAGCAGTACTTC; CDR3: CASSWEPTGYEQYF
V: TRBV7-2; size: many; D: NA; J: TRBJ1-5; DNA: TGTGCCAGCAGCTTAGGACAGACCTGGCTGCATTTT; CDR3: CASSLGQTWLHF
V: TRBV20-1; size: many; D: NA; J: TRBJ2-2; DNA: TGCAGTGCTCCTTCCGGGACTCCTAGGACCGGGGAGCTGTTTTTT; CDR3: CSAPSGTPRTGELFF
V: TRBV4-2; size: many; D: TRBD2; J: TRBJ2-7; DNA: TGTGCCAGCAGCCCCTCCGAGATAGCGGGAGGACTCTACGAGCAGTACTTC; CDR3: CASSPSEIAGGLYEQYF
V: TRBV7-2; size: many; D: NA; J: TRBJ2-7; DNA: TGTGCCAGCAGCTTAGGGTTAAGCGGCTCCTACGAGCAGTACTTC; CDR3: CASSLGLSGSYEQYF
V: TRBV5-1; size: many; D: NA; J: TRBJ2-1; DNA: TGCGCCAGCAGCTACACCGTAAGACAGCCTCTTTCCTACAATGAGCAGTTCTTC; CDR3: CASSYTVRQPLSYNEQFF
V: TRBV5-1; size: many; D: NA; J: TRBJ1-6; DNA: TGCGCCAGCAGTTCAGGCGTCGTCTCCTATAATTCACCCCTCCACTTT; CDR3: CASSSGVVSYNSPLHF